Given below is one T cell receptor (beta chain) in context. The same CDR3 can be traced to other DNA sequences in this sample. This sample is part of a study of shared clonotypes between healthy human individuals. Study-level background: CD4 naive and CD4 memory each took three plates per donor, while CD8 naive took two and CD8 memory one.

The naive CD8 subset, CD45RO-negative cells positively selected for CCR7, excluded terminally differentiated effector memory CD45RA+ cells. The V and J ends lost 2 bases and 5 bases respectively, with 1 base between them. The germline CDR1 and CDR2 sequences are MDHEN and SYDVKM. This CDR3 region has 10 residues. Some clones are missing from TCRdb's copy, which holds only in-frame ones; the method was immunoSEQ multiplex PCR. The sample contains about 2.1 million clones, about 93% of which appear only once. This sequence joins TRBV28 and TRBJ2-7; D not resolved. The sequence was obtained from a young man in good health. Some clones in this sample may be carry-over from other donors' samples. Sequencing was performed on naive CD8+ T cells from PBMCs. CDR3 bases: TGTGCCAGCAGTTTACACGAGCAGTACTTC. Protein product: CASSLHEQYF. The variable domain in full, with the rest retrieved from reference TRBV28 and TRBJ2-7, is DVKVTQSSRYLVKRTGEKVFLECVQDMDHENMFWYRQDPGLGLRLIYFSYDVKMKEKGDIPEGYSVSREKKERFSLILESASTNQTSMYLCASSLHEQYFGPGTRLTVT.